Presented here are 15 T cell receptor beta chains from one specimen sequenced in a study of blood T cell repertoires in COVID-19. Assay used: immunoSEQ multiplex PCR; TCRdb lists only in-frame clones, some missing. The sample yields 63,000 or so clones, about 81% seen once. The sample was peripheral blood. Source of these receptors: a human donor in a cohort sampled during active COVID-19.

This clone appeared a few times. V and J are TRBV5-1 and TRBJ2-7; 8 bases fit TRBD2. This CDR3 has 17 residues. The germline CDR1 and CDR2 sequences are SGHRS and YFSETQ. J was trimmed by 4 bases and V by 2 bases; bases with no gene match: 14. The CDR3 is CASSFPANGTSLYEQYF. The CDR3 DNA reads TGCGCCAGCAGCTTTCCCGCCAACGGGACTAGTCTTTACGAGCAGTACTTC.

The chain employs TRBV15 and TRBJ2-3; the match to TRBD2 covers 10 bases. After removal of 0 bases from V and 4 bases from J, the junction contained 16 bases not matched to a gene. The length of the CDR3 is 20 residues. Germline lookup yields CDR1 LNHNV and CDR2 YYDKDF (reference sequence). CDR3 DNA: TGTGCCACCAGCAGAGATCTGGGGTCCTTTCTAGCGGGAGCGGCAGATACGCAGTATTTT. It translates to CATSRDLGSFLAGAADTQYF.

The CDR3 DNA reads TGTGCCAGCAGTGAGGGGAGAAATCAGCCCCAGCATTTT. Translating gives CASSEGRNQPQHF. V and J are TRBV6-1 and TRBJ1-5; D remains ambiguous. With 3 bases removed from V and 4 bases from J, the gap between germline ends came to 7 bases. The CDR3 spans 13 residues. CDR1 is MNHNS, CDR2 SASEGT, per germline.

The V call is TRBV14, the J call TRBJ2-3; TRBD2 matches 10 bases. The germline gives CDR1 SGHDN, CDR2 FVKESK. J gave up 0 bases and V 4 bases, and 13 bases lay outside the gene matches. The CDR3 has 19 amino acids. The chain's CDR3 is CASSLLKSGRAFSTDTQYF. The CDR3 bases are TGTGCCAGCAGCCTTTTAAAAAGCGGGAGGGCCTTTAGCACAGATACGCAGTATTTT.

This sequence joins TRBV18 and TRBJ1-5; tentatively, D is TRBD1 (6 bases). The CDR3 length is 13 residues. Germline loops: CDR1 KGHSH, CDR2 LQKENI. The V end was cut by 1 base, the J end by 5 bases, with 6 bases between. The CDR3 sequence: CASSPQGDQPQHF. The CDR3 coding sequence is TGTGCCAGCTCACCACAGGGGGATCAGCCCCAGCATTTT.

Points on this clone: Other DNA variants within this sample encode the same CDR3. This chain uses TRBV7-8 with TRBJ2-7, with a weak D call TRBD1 (5 bases). Germline V gives CDR1 SGHVS, CDR2 FQNEAQ. Trimming pared 5 bases from V and 1 base from J, leaving 9 bases between. This CDR3 spans 13 amino acids. The CDR3 region is CASSLDRSYEQYF. As DNA, the CDR3 is TGTGCCAGCAGCCTCGACAGATCCTACGAGCAGTACTTC.

A note on this clone: Other DNA sequences in this specimen translate into the identical CDR3. The chain combines TRBV5-6 with TRBJ2-7; 10 positions agree with TRBD1. The CDR3 is made up of 16 amino acids. In germline, CDR1 is SGHDT, CDR2 YYEEEE. After removal of 3 bases from V and 6 bases from J, the junction contained 12 bases not matched to a gene. The CDR3 coding sequence is TGTGCCAGCAGCTGGGGGGTGCGGGACAGGGGAAGCGAGCAGTACTTC. It specifies CASSWGVRDRGSEQYF.

This clone was seen only a few times. The chain has TRBV9 and TRBJ1-1; D is unresolved. With 0 bases removed from V and 1 base from J, the gap between germline ends came to 7 bases. The CDR3 contains 14 residues. The germline CDR1 and CDR2 sequences are SGDLS and YYNGEE. The CDR3 bases are TGTGCCAGCAGCGTAGCTCCGTGGAACACTGAAGCTTTCTTT. Amino acids: CASSVAPWNTEAFF.

The CDR3 coding sequence is TGTGCCAGCAGTGCTCCATGGACAGGGAACACTGAAGCTTTCTTT. Translated: CASSAPWTGNTEAFF. The J gene is TRBJ1-1, the V gene TRBV2, with 7 bases identical to TRBD1. J was trimmed by 1 base and V by 4 bases; bases with no gene match: 6. From germline, CDR1 is SNHLY and CDR2 FYNNEI. The CDR3 covers 15 residues.

This CDR3 is CASSLRDFDHNEQFF. In nucleotides, the CDR3 is TGCGCCAGCAGCTTGCGGGACTTCGACCACAATGAGCAGTTCTTC. This chain joins TRBV5-1 and TRBJ2-1; a possible D gene is TRBD2 (6 bases). Germline V gene sequence: CDR1 SGHRS, CDR2 YFSETQ. The CDR3 sequence is 15 residues long. V shed 1 base and J shed 5 bases, with 13 bases lying between them. Full variable domain (rest looked up from reference TRBV5-1 and TRBJ2-1): KAGVTQTPRYLIKTRGQQVTLSCSPISGHRSVSWYQQTPGQGLQFLFEYFSETQRNKGNFPGRFSGRQFSNSRSEMNVSTLELGDSALYLCASSLRDFDHNEQFFGPGTRLTVL.

The chain employs TRBV5-4 and TRBJ2-7; 14 nucleotides align to TRBD2. The CDR3 extends over 15 amino acids. The germline CDR1 and CDR2 sequences are SGHNT and YYREEE (reference sequence). V lost 3 bases and J lost 4; bases outside the gene matches: 3. DNA for the CDR3: TGTGCCAGCAGCTCCGGGACTAGCGGGAGTTACGAGCAGTACTTC. Translated, it gives CASSSGTSGSYEQYF.

V gene TRBV6-5 combines with J gene TRBJ2-1; TRBD2 agrees at 12 bases. The CDR3 contains 15 residues. The V and J ends lost 7 bases and 6 bases, in that order; junction bases with no gene match: 7. CDR1 is MNHEY and CDR2 is SVGAGI in the germline V gene. In nucleotides, the CDR3 is TGTGCCAGCAAGAGACTAGCGGGAGATGGCAATGAGCAGTTCTTC. Amino acids: CASKRLAGDGNEQFF.

Only one count was recorded for this clone. This sequence joins TRBV30 and TRBJ2-1, with TRBD2 identical over 8 bases. With 3 bases clipped from V and 6 bases from J, the junction kept 16 bases outside the gene matches. The CDR3 is made up of 17 amino acids. CDR1 and CDR2 from the germline V gene are GTSNPN and SVGIG (reference sequence). CDR3 region: CAWSLSGNIRRVNEQFF. The CDR3 DNA reads as TGTGCCTGGAGCCTTAGCGGGAACATACGAAGGGTCAATGAGCAGTTCTTC. The variable domain in full, completed from reference TRBV30 and TRBJ2-1, reads SQTIHQWPATLVQPVGSPLSLECTVEGTSNPNLYWYRQAAGRGLQLLFYSVGIGQISSEVPQNLSASRPQDRQFILSSKKLLLSDSGFYLCAWSLSGNIRRVNEQFFGPGTRLTVL.

This clone has more than one count but fewer than ten. The genes are TRBV9 and TRBJ2-5, with D possibly matching TRBD1 (6 bases). This CDR3 contains 13 residues. Trimming pared 1 base from V and 5 bases from J, leaving 9 bases between. CDR1 is SGDLS and CDR2 is YYNGEE in the germline V gene. The CDR3 loop is CASSVTGTETQYF. The CDR3 bases are TGTGCCAGCAGCGTAACAGGGACCGAGACCCAGTACTTC.

This chain links TRBV28 with TRBJ1-4; 9 nucleotides agree with TRBD1. Germline V lookup: CDR1 MDHEN, CDR2 SYDVKM. Trimming at V came to 6 bases and at J to 8 bases, leaving 7 bases not matched to a gene. The CDR3 has 14 residues. The CDR3 loop reads CASREQGAPEKLFF. CDR3 DNA: TGTGCCAGCAGAGAACAGGGGGCGCCAGAAAAACTGTTTTTT.